This T cell receptor (beta chain) was identified during a study of blood T cells in healthy people across ages. Findings and limits, study-wide: Among T cells, TCR beta diversity per million cells dropped roughly linearly as age rose.

It was with a sample-barcoded 5' primer and a J-beta primer mix that a second PCR of roughly 7 to 12 cycles was run. MiXCR, run by TCRdb on the 5' RACE reads, gives a single entry per CDR3 protein. The sample holds some 940,000 distinct CDR3 sequences, approximately 32% seen once. The V end was cut by 2 bases, the J end by 2 bases, with 10 bases between. The CDR3 length is 14 residues. Germline CDR1 DFQATT, CDR2 SNEGSKA (reference sequence). Comment on this clonotype: The antigen is undetermined.

These data were also filed under a second study, of T cells of mothers and their children.

The sample comprised blood. The V and J genes are TRBV20-1 and TRBJ1-3; perhaps TRBD1 as D (5 bases). This receptor was obtained from a woman aged 40 to 55 in good health. In DNA form, the CDR3 reads TGCAGTGCTAGATTACAGGTTACTGGAAACACCATATATTTT. Translated, it gives CSARLQVTGNTIYF.